Below, 11 T cell receptor beta chains from the same sample are listed, as sequenced in a study of regulatory T cells in long-lasting Graves disease. CDR3 regions were amplified by Arm-PCR using iRepertoire HTBI primers to build TCR beta libraries. TCRdb analysed the multiplex PCR reads with MiXCR anew, one entry per CDR3 protein. The repertoire holds under 700,000 distinct CDR3 sequences, with more than 15% as singletons. Time point here: newly diagnosed GD, antithyroid drugs for less than 3 months. There was RNA extracted from PBMCs, and the TCR library was made from it. These same data were also listed under a study on T cells in Graves' hyperthyroidism and ophthalmopathy.

Sequencing used peripheral blood mononuclear cells (PBMCs), obtained at new diagnosis, from a patient treated with antithyroid drugs. The source of these receptors is a woman aged 40-60 years with Graves disease.

At least ten counts were recorded for this clonotype. This chain links TRBV5-1 with TRBJ1-6; D gene unclear. CDR1 SGHRS and CDR2 YFSETQ come from the germline V gene. The CDR3 has 13 amino acids. The V end was cut by 0 bases, the J end by 8 bases, with 6 bases between. The CDR3 is CASSLAEDSPLHF. CDR3 coding DNA: TGCGCCAGCAGCTTGGCCGAAGATTCACCCCTCCACTTT.

V and J are TRBV19 and TRBJ2-7; D could derive from TRBD1 or TRBD2 (6 bases each). The CDR3 spans 13 residues. V lost 10 bases to trimming and J lost 1 base, with 14 bases between them. Germline V gene sequence: CDR1 LNHDA, CDR2 SQIVND (reference sequence). The CDR3 loop is CATRGGGSYEQYF. The CDR3 DNA sequence: TGTGCCACCCGCGGAGGGGGTTCCTACGAGCAGTACTTC.

The chain is built from TRBV3-1 and TRBJ1-3; TRBD1 is a possible D gene (5 bases). V dropped 3 bases and J dropped 11 bases, with 11 bases sitting between them. Germline CDR1 and CDR2: LGHDT and YNNKEL (reference sequence). The CDR3 spans 12 residues. CDR3 coding DNA: TGTGCCAGCAGCCAGCGGGGGTCGGCCATATATTTT. As protein: CASSQRGSAIYF.

This clonotype was seen repeatedly, ten times or more. This rearrangement joins TRBV3-1 to TRBJ1-2; a weak D match, TRBD1 (5 bases). This CDR3 region has 16 residues. The germline gives CDR1 LGHDT, CDR2 YNNKEL (reference sequence). V gave up 2 bases and J gave up 4 bases, with 17 bases separating them. CDR3 protein: CASSQQTRVFLYGYTF. As DNA, the CDR3 is TGTGCCAGCAGCCAACAAACCAGGGTCTTCCTCTATGGCTACACCTTC.

The chain employs TRBV9 and TRBJ2-1, with a weak D call TRBD2 (6 bases). The germline CDR1 and CDR2 sequences are SGDLS and YYNGEE. The V gene lost 1 base and the J gene lost 0 bases, with 20 bases spanning the gap. This CDR3 is 19 amino acids long. CDR3 DNA: TGTGCCAGCAGCGTATACCTTTGGGACCCCGGGAGCTCCTACAATGAGCAGTTCTTC. It codes for CASSVYLWDPGSSYNEQFF.

This clonotype was counted many times. V usage is TRBV28 and J usage is TRBJ1-1; D is possibly TRBD1 (6 bases). Germline CDR1 MDHEN, CDR2 SYDVKM. Trimming pared 6 bases from V and 13 bases from J, leaving 30 bases between. The CDR3 is 16 amino acids. Written as DNA, the CDR3 is TGTGCCAGCAGCCCCTCCGACGAATACAGGGACTTTGGTGTTTTCTTT. Its protein product is CASSPSDEYRDFGVFF.

This clonotype was observed many times. This chain joins TRBV7-9 and TRBJ2-5; D is possibly TRBD2 (6 bases). Germline lookup yields CDR1 SEHNR and CDR2 FQNEAQ (reference sequence). The CDR3 runs 13 residues. Trimming took off 1 base at V and 5 bases at J, with 8 bases between the two ends. For the CDR3, the DNA is TGTGCCAGCAGCTTAGGAGGGAGGGAGACCCAGTACTTC. Protein product: CASSLGGRETQYF.

This clonotype was found many times. The CDR3 region has the DNA TGTGCCAGCAGCTGGGGGGCCAGCGGACCTAATGAGCAGTTCTTC. Residues: CASSWGASGPNEQFF. The J gene is TRBJ2-1, the V gene TRBV5-6, with D perhaps TRBD1 or TRBD2 (6 bases each). V gave up 3 bases and J gave up 7 bases, with 17 bases separating them. The CDR3 runs to 15 residues. Germline CDR1 reads SGHDT; CDR2 reads YYEEEE.

There are many counts of this clonotype. The chain recombines TRBV7-2 with TRBJ1-5, with 9 bases identical to TRBD1. Germline loops: CDR1 SGHTA, CDR2 FQGNSA. The CDR3 has 16 residues. After removal of 5 bases from V and 3 bases from J, the junction contained 8 bases not matched to a gene. CDR3 region: CASSKAGTGINQPQHF. The CDR3 DNA reads TGTGCCAGCAGCAAAGCCGGGACAGGGATCAATCAGCCCCAGCATTTT.

The chain combines TRBV6-1 with TRBJ2-7; 8 positions match TRBD1. Looked up from germline, CDR1 is MNHNS and CDR2 is SASEGT. The trim removed 7 bases at V and 3 bases at J, leaving 5 bases unmatched. The CDR3 spans 13 residues. CDR3 nucleotides: TGTGCCAGCACCAGACAGGGGATCTACGAGCAGTACTTC. This codes for CASTRQGIYEQYF.

This clonotype has more than one count but fewer than ten. V usage is TRBV6-1 and J usage is TRBJ1-1; D is ambiguous. The V and J ends lost 9 bases and 2 bases respectively, with 10 bases between them. The CDR3 spans 12 residues. Germline V gene lookup returns CDR1 MNHNS and CDR2 SASEGT. CDR3 loop: CASSNFNTEAFF. The CDR3 DNA reads TGTGCCAGTTCAAACTTTAACACTGAAGCTTTCTTT.